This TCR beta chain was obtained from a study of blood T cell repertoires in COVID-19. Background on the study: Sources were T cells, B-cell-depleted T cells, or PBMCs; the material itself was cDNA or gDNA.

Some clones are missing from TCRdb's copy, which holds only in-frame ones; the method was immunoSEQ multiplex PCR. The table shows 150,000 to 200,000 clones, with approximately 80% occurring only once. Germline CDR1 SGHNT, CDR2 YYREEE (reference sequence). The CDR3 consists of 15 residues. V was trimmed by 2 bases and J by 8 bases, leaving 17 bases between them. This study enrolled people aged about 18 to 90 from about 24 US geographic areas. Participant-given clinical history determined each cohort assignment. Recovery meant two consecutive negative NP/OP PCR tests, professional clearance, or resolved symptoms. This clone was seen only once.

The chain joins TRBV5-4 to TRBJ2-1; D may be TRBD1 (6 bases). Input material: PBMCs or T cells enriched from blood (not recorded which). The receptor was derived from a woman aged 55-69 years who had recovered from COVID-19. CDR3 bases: TGTGCCAGCAGCTTCCCTCTTTCAGGGGCTGATGAGCAGTTCTTC. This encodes CASSFPLSGADEQFF.